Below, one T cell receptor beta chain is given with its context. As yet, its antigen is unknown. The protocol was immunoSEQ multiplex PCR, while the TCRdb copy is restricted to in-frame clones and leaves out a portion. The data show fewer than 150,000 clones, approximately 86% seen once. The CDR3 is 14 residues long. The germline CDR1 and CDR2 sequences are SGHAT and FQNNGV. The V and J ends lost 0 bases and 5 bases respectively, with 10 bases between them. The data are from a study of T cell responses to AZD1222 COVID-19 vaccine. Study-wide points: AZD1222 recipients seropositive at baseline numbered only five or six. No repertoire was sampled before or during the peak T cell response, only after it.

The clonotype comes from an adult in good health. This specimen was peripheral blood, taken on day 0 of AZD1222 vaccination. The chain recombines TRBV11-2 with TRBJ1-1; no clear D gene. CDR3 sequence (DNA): TGTGCCAGCAGCTTAGATATGGCGTCTACTGAAGCTTTCTTT. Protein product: CASSLDMASTEAFF. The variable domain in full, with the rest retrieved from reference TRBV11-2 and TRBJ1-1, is EAGVAQSPRYKIIEKRQSVAFWCNPISGHATLYWYQQILGQGPKLLIQFQNNGVVDDSQLPKDRFSAERLKGVDSTLKIQPAKLEDSAVYLCASSLDMASTEAFFGQGTRLTVV.